These 8 T cell receptor beta chains share one sample of origin, sequenced in a study of response to subunit inactivated influenza vaccine. One entry per CDR3 protein, called by TCRdb with MiXCR from the RT-PCR reads. The sample contains about 780,000 distinct CDR3 sequences, about 18% of which appear only once. The sample consisted of PBMCs from blood, taken 5 days after vaccination. All receptors come from a man in his fifties who received an inactivated influenza vaccine.

This clonotype was detected ten times or more. The gene calls are TRBV5-1 and TRBJ2-1, with 8 bases fitting TRBD2. J gave up 6 bases and V 4 bases, and 9 bases lay outside the gene matches. This CDR3 has 15 amino acids. Germline V gene data show CDR1 as SGHRS and CDR2 as YFSETQ. CDR3 coding DNA: TGCGCCAGCAGCACGGGGACTAGAAACTTCAATGAGCAGTTCTTC. Its protein is CASSTGTRNFNEQFF.

This clonotype was counted a few times. The chain recombines TRBV30 with TRBJ2-7; D remains ambiguous. There are 13 residues in the CDR3. CDR1 is GTSNPN and CDR2 is SVGIG in the germline V gene (reference sequence). Trimming removed 2 bases at V and 1 base at J, with 9 bases between. The CDR3 region has the DNA TGTGCCTGGAGTTTAGGGCTTTCCTACGAGCAGTACTTC. Amino acid sequence: CAWSLGLSYEQYF.

V is TRBV5-5 and J is TRBJ2-4; either TRBD1 or TRBD2 may supply D (5 bases each). The V and J ends lost 8 bases and 1 base respectively, with 13 bases between them. Per germline, CDR1 SGHKS and CDR2 YYEKEE (reference sequence). The CDR3 is made up of 14 amino acids. The CDR3 reads CASVDWGAKNIQYF. Here the CDR3 DNA reads TGTGCCAGTGTCGACTGGGGGGCCAAAAACATTCAGTACTTC.

The chain's CDR3 is CAWSAGLYEQYF. DNA for the CDR3: TGTGCCTGGAGTGCGGGACTCTACGAGCAGTACTTC. The chain recombines TRBV30 with TRBJ2-7; TRBD2 is a possible D gene (6 bases). The CDR3 is 12 amino acids. Trimming shortened V by 1 base and J by 3 bases, and 7 bases separated the two germline ends. Per germline, CDR1 GTSNPN and CDR2 SVGIG (reference sequence).

This clonotype was counted ten times or more. The chain combines TRBV29-1 with TRBJ1-2; no firm D call. Germline V gene lookup returns CDR1 SQVTM and CDR2 ANQGSEA. V was trimmed by 3 bases and J by 0 bases, leaving 11 bases between them. The CDR3 spans 14 residues. The CDR3 DNA sequence: TGCAGCGTTGAGAGGACGGGTTCTAACTATGGCTACACCTTC. It specifies CSVERTGSNYGYTF.

The V and J genes are TRBV7-8 and TRBJ2-1, with D uncertain. The CDR3 runs to 16 residues. Germline V lookup: CDR1 SGHVS, CDR2 FQNEAQ. The V gene lost 0 bases and the J gene lost 0 bases, with 9 bases spanning the gap. The CDR3 reads CASSLARAISYNEQFF. Here the CDR3 DNA reads TGTGCCAGCAGCTTAGCGCGAGCGATCTCCTACAATGAGCAGTTCTTC.

J is TRBJ2-3 and V is TRBV7-9; D remains unclear. CDR1 and CDR2 from the germline V gene are SEHNR and FQNEAQ (reference sequence). This CDR3 is built from 14 residues. V was pared by 2 bases and J by 6 bases, with 12 bases between. This CDR3 reads CASSLKLEGDTQYF. CDR3 coding DNA: TGTGCCAGCAGCTTAAAGCTAGAAGGGGATACGCAGTATTTT.

The V call is TRBV20-1, the J call TRBJ2-7, with 10 bases that match TRBD1. The J segment lost 0 bases and the V segment lost 2 bases, leaving 4 bases of the junction unmatched. The CDR3 totals 15 residues. CDR1 and CDR2 (germline): DFQATT, SNEGSKA (reference sequence). The chain's CDR3 is CSARYRDRGSYEQYF. The CDR3, as DNA: TGCAGTGCTAGATACCGGGACAGGGGCTCCTACGAGCAGTACTTC.